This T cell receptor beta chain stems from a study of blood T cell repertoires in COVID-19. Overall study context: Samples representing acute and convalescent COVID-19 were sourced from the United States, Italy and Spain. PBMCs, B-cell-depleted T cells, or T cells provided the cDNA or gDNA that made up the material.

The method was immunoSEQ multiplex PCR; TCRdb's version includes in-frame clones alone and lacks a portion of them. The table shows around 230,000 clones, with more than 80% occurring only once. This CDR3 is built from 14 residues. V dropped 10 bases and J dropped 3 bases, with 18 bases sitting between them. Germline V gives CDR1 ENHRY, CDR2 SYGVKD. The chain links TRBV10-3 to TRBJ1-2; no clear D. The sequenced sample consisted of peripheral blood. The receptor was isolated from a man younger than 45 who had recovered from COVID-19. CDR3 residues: CASHFQASDYGYTF. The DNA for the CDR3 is TGTGCCAGTCATTTCCAGGCTTCGGACTATGGCTACACCTTC.